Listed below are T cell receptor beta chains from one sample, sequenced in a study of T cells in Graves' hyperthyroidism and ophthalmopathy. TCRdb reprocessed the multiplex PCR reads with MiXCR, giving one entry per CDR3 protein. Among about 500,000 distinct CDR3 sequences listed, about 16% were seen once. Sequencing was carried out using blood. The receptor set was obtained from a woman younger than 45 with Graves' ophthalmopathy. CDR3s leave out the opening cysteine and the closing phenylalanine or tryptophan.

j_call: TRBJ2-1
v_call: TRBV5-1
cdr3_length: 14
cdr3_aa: ASSLGLQFNYNEQF

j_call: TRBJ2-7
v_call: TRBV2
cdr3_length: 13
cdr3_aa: ASINVRGEPYEQY

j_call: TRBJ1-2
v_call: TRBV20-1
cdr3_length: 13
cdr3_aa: SARATPGQDRGYT

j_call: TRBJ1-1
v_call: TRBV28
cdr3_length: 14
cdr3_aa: ASTTFLTGVNTEAF

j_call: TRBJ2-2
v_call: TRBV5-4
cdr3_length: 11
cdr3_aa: ASSLDRAGELF

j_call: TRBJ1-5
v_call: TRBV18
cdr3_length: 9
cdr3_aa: ASSPGQPQH

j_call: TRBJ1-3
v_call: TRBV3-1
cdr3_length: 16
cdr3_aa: ASSQDRGGRGSGNTIY

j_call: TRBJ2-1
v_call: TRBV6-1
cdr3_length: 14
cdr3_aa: ASRSLLAGVFDEQF

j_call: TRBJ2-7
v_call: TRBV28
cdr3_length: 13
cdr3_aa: ASSHLTSGRYEQY

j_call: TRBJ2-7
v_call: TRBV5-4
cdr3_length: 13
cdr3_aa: ASSLGGLDGYEQY

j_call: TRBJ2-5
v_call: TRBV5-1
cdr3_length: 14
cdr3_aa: ASSLAVAGALETQY

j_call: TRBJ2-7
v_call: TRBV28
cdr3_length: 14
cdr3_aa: ASSLIQGLDLWEQY

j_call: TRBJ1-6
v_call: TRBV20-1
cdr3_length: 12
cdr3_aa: SAREMGGSSPLH

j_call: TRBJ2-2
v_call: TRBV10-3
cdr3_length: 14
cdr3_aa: AISEYQGTYTGELF

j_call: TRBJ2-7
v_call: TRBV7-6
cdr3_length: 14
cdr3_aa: ASSVGGQGPTYEQY

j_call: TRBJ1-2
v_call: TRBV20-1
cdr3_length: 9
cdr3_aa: SASIYYGYT

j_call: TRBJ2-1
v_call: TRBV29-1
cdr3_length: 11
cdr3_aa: SVAGAAYNEQF

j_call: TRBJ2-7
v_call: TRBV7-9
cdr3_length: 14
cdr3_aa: ASSLLGPRSSYEQY

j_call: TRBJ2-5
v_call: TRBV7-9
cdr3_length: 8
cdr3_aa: ASSGAGQY

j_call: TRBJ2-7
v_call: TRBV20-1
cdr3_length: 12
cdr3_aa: SARRGRWQGEQY

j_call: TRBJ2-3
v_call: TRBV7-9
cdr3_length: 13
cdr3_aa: ASSWREGLEDTQY

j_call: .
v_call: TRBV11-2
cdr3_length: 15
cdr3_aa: ASSLVGLAEGFYEQF

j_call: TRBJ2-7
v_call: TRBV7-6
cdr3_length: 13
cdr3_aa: ASSRTSGKTYEQY

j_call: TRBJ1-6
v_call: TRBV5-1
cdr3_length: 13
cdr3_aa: ASSPGTSDNSPLH

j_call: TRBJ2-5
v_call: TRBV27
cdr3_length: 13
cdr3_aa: ASSLEGGYQETQY

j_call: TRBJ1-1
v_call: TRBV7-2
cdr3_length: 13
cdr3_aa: ASSLAFQQNTEAF

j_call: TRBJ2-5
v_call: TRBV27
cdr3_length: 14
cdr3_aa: ASRTGLAGTKETQY

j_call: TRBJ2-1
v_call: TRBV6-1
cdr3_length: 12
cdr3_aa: ASSTDGTDNEQF

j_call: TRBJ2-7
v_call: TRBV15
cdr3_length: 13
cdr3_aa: ATSSLLTGAYEQY

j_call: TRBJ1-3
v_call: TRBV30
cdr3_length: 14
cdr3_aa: AWSVQGGGSGNTIY

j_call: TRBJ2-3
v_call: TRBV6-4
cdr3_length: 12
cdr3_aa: ASSDRGETDTQY

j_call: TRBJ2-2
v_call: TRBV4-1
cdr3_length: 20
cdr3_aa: ASRAFALRPTGLAAGSGELF

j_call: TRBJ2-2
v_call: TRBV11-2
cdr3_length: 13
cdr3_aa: ASNSPGPNTGELF